This is a list of T cell receptor beta chains from one sample in a study of T cells in localized non-small cell lung cancer. Profiling relied on immunoSEQ multiplex PCR, and the TCRdb table lists in-frame clones only, not all of them. The table includes some 51,000 clones, around 86% detected once. The starting material was peripheral blood, obtained before any cancer treatment. Receptor source: a woman aged 35 to 70 with stage I lung adenocarcinoma. CDR3s include the opening cysteine and the closing phenylalanine or tryptophan. The D gene is left open where the match is weak. Clone size is given for some rows only: seen once, a few or many times, or a class if the clone is expanded.

clone_size	v_call	d_call	j_call	cdr3_aa	cdr3_nt
medium-sized	TRBV7-9	-	TRBJ1-1	CASRQGPQPEAFF	TGTGCCAGCAGGCAGGGTCCCCAGCCTGAAGCTTTCTTT
-	TRBV18	-	TRBJ2-3	CASSRPGADTQYF	TGTGCCAGCTCACGCCCAGGAGCAGATACGCAGTATTTT
-	TRBV7-2	TRBD1	TRBJ1-6	CASSPIGTANSPLHF	TGTGCCAGCAGCCCGATCGGGACAGCAAATTCACCCCTCCACTTT
-	TRBV6-1	TRBD1	TRBJ2-1	CASSERTGSYYNEQFF	TGTGCCAGCAGCGAAAGGACAGGAAGCTACTACAATGAGCAGTTCTTC
-	TRBV9	TRBD1	TRBJ1-1	CASTRGDRETEAFF	TGTGCCAGCACCCGGGGGGACAGAGAGACTGAAGCTTTCTTT
-	TRBV19	-	TRBJ1-1	CASSIDGNTEAFF	TGTGCCAGTAGTATAGACGGGAACACTGAAGCTTTCTTT
-	TRBV29-1	TRBD1	TRBJ1-2	CSVSPTGGNVYTF	TGCAGCGTTTCCCCAACAGGGGGGAATGTCTACACCTTC
-	TRBV28	-	TRBJ1-5	CASIWGATHSNQPQHF	TGTGCCAGCATATGGGGGGCCACGCACAGCAATCAGCCCCAGCATTTT
-	TRBV4-3	-	TRBJ2-3	CASSDTDTQYF	TGCGCCAGCAGCGACACAGATACGCAGTATTTT
-	TRBV14	TRBD1	TRBJ2-7	CASRKQGAPYEQYF	TGTGCCAGCAGGAAACAGGGGGCCCCCTACGAGCAGTACTTC
-	TRBV11-3	-	TRBJ1-1	CASSLREGLISF	TGTGCCAGCAGCCTCAGGGAGGGACTTATTAGCTTT
-	TRBV11-3	TRBD2	TRBJ2-2	CASSLATSGGTGELFF	TGTGCCAGCAGCTTAGCAACTAGCGGGGGGACCGGGGAGCTGTTTTTT
-	TRBV5-1	-	TRBJ2-3	CASSLTPRTDTQYF	TGCGCCAGCAGCTTGACCCCGCGCACAGATACGCAGTATTTT
-	TRBV6-6	-	TRBJ1-1	CASRDGQGTEAFF	TGTGCCAGCAGGGACGGTCAGGGCACTGAAGCTTTCTTT
once	TRBV25-1	-	TRBJ2-1	CASSEYLGSNEQFF	TGTGCCAGCAGTGAATACCTCGGGAGCAATGAGCAGTTCTTC
-	TRBV6-5	-	TRBJ2-2	CASSTGMESGELFF	TGTGCCAGCAGTACAGGAATGGAATCCGGGGAGCTGTTTTTT
few	TRBV6-6	TRBD1	TRBJ1-5	CASTTGGQPQHF	TGTGCCAGCACCACAGGGGGTCAGCCCCAGCATTTT
once	TRBV19	TRBD2	TRBJ2-1	CASSPSTSGGPGGEQFF	TGTGCCAGTAGCCCGTCGACTAGCGGGGGCCCAGGGGGTGAGCAGTTCTTC
-	TRBV30	-	TRBJ1-3	CAWRWRGRSSGNTIYF	TGTGCCTGGAGATGGAGGGGCAGGAGCTCTGGAAACACCATATATTTT
-	TRBV19	TRBD1	TRBJ1-2	CASSAKGTGAYGYTF	TGTGCCAGTAGTGCCAAAGGGACAGGGGCCTATGGCTACACCTTC
-	TRBV6-5	TRBD1	TRBJ1-4	CASSYDRAGEKLFF	TGTGCCAGCAGTTACGACAGGGCTGGCGAAAAACTGTTTTTT
-	TRBV15	-	TRBJ2-7	CATSREARGYEQYF	TGTGCCACCAGCAGAGAGGCCCGAGGCTACGAGCAGTACTTC
-	TRBV2	-	TRBJ1-1	CASRKTGSDSTEAFF	TGTGCCAGCAGGAAGACAGGATCGGATAGCACTGAAGCTTTCTTT
-	TRBV28	-	TRBJ1-1	CASSSYDPEAFF	TGTGCCAGCAGTTCCTATGACCCTGAAGCTTTCTTT
-	TRBV19	-	TRBJ1-5	CASSTGVKGNQPQHF	TGTGCCAGTAGTACGGGGGTTAAGGGCAATCAGCCCCAGCATTTT
once	TRBV4-1	-	TRBJ2-1	CASSQGPLEQFF	TGCGCCAGCAGCCAAGGGCCGTTGGAGCAGTTCTTC
-	TRBV7-2	-	TRBJ2-3	CASSWVRSGSTDTQYF	TGTGCCAGCAGCTGGGTCCGGAGCGGGAGCACAGATACGCAGTATTTT
few	TRBV10-3	-	TRBJ1-1	CAIRGANTEAFF	TGTGCCATCAGGGGAGCGAACACTGAAGCTTTCTTT
-	TRBV5-6	-	TRBJ2-7	CASSLGRGEQYF	TGTGCCAGCAGCTTGGGGAGGGGCGAGCAGTACTTC
-	TRBV7-2	-	TRBJ2-1	CASSLSSGLSYNEQFF	TGTGCCAGCAGCTTATCCAGCGGGTTGTCCTACAATGAGCAGTTCTTC
-	TRBV9	-	TRBJ2-7	CASSTGTLSSYEQYF	TGTGCCAGCAGCACCGGGACATTGAGCTCCTACGAGCAGTACTTC
once	TRBV13	-	TRBJ2-7	CASSLLGPSSYEQYF	TGTGCCAGCAGCCTCTTGGGGCCGTCGTCCTACGAGCAGTACTTC
-	TRBV9	-	TRBJ1-1	CASSVGPAMNTEAFF	TGTGCCAGCAGCGTAGGGCCAGCCATGAACACTGAAGCTTTCTTT
once	TRBV7-2	-	TRBJ1-2	CASSSDGSDYGYTF	TGTGCCAGCAGCTCTGATGGTTCCGACTATGGCTACACCTTC
-	TRBV5-1	TRBD2	TRBJ2-7	CASSEGTSGVYEQYF	TGCGCCAGCAGCGAAGGGACTAGCGGGGTGTACGAGCAGTACTTC
once	TRBV6-5	-	TRBJ2-3	CASSFLRQGFADTQYF	TGTGCCAGCAGTTTCCTCCGCCAGGGCTTTGCAGATACGCAGTATTTT
-	TRBV7-6	-	TRBJ1-1	CASSLKVGGDTEAFF	TGTGCCAGCAGCTTAAAAGTAGGGGGAGACACTGAAGCTTTCTTT
-	TRBV30	-	TRBJ1-5	CAWGQTYSNQPQHF	TGTGCCTGGGGACAGACTTATAGCAATCAGCCCCAGCATTTT
-	TRBV7-2	-	TRBJ1-4	CASSSGGEKLFF	TGTGCCAGCAGCTCTGGAGGGGAAAAACTGTTTTTT
-	TRBV9	-	TRBJ1-2	CASSVGPGSTNGYTF	TGTGCCAGCAGCGTAGGTCCGGGCTCTACAAACGGCTACACCTTC
-	TRBV20-1	-	TRBJ1-1	CSAIEQGRAFF	TGCAGTGCGATAGAGCAGGGTAGAGCTTTCTTT
once	TRBV30	TRBD2	TRBJ2-3	CAWSSGRDRSTDTQYF	TGTGCCTGGAGTAGCGGGAGAGACAGAAGCACAGATACGCAGTATTTT
-	TRBV7-2	-	TRBJ1-5	CASSPDGTQPQHF	TGTGCCAGCAGCCCTGACGGAACTCAGCCCCAGCATTTT
-	TRBV5-1	-	TRBJ2-3	CASSLAGGASTDTQYF	TGCGCCAGCAGCTTGGCGGGGGGCGCTAGCACAGATACGCAGTATTTT
-	TRBV15	-	TRBJ2-1	CATSRVGNEQFF	TGTGCCACCAGCAGAGTGGGTAATGAGCAGTTCTTC
once	TRBV2	-	TRBJ2-3	CASSEWLASGDTQYF	TGTGCCAGCAGTGAATGGCTAGCCTCCGGAGATACGCAGTATTTT
-	TRBV10-3	TRBD2	TRBJ2-2	CAISDRAGGPGELFF	TGTGCCATCAGTGATCGTGCGGGGGGGCCCGGGGAGCTGTTTTTT
-	TRBV14	-	TRBJ2-7	CASSQTGRAYEQYF	TGTGCCAGCAGCCAAACAGGCAGGGCCTACGAGCAGTACTTC
once	TRBV29-1	-	TRBJ1-3	CSVDTPGNTIYF	TGCAGCGTTGACACCCCCGGAAACACCATATATTTT
-	TRBV4-3	-	TRBJ1-6	CASSQVSLGSSYNSPLHF	TGCGCCAGCAGCCAAGTCTCCTTGGGGAGCTCCTATAATTCACCCCTCCACTTT
-	TRBV25-1	-	TRBJ1-1	CASSPGLFAAFF	TGTGCCAGCAGTCCGGGACTCTTCGCAGCTTTCTTT
-	TRBV9	-	TRBJ1-2	CASSDSYGYTF	TGTGCCAGCAGCGACAGCTATGGCTACACCTTC
-	TRBV27	-	TRBJ2-2	CASSFKKHTGELFF	TGTGCCAGCAGTTTTAAGAAACACACCGGGGAGCTGTTTTTT
-	TRBV6-5	TRBD1	TRBJ1-2	CASSLDREYGYTF	TGTGCCAGCAGCTTGGACAGGGAATATGGCTACACCTTC
once	TRBV7-2	TRBD2	TRBJ2-5	CASSTGTSGGAKTQYF	TGTGCCAGCAGCACCGGGACTAGCGGGGGGGCGAAGACCCAGTACTTC